This T cell receptor (beta chain) stems from a study of blood T cell repertoires in COVID-19. Across the whole study: Specimens from acute and convalescent COVID-19 originated in the United States, Italy and Spain.

Sequenced by immunoSEQ multiplex PCR; TCRdb stores in-frame clones only, minus some. Found here are 170,000 or so clones, roughly 83% of them singletons; the top ten hold less than 3%. This clone was counted once. V shed 2 bases, J shed 2 bases, and the junction held 6 bases outside the gene matches. Germline values: CDR1 MNHEY, CDR2 SVGAGI. The length of the CDR3 is 16 residues. The chain couples TRBV6-5 to TRBJ2-1; 7 bases are a match to TRBD1. The sequence derives from a woman between 55 and 75 years old with acute or convalescent COVID-19. The sequencing input was peripheral blood. CDR3 protein: CASSYEGAPAYNEQFF. The CDR3 nucleotides read TGTGCCAGCAGTTACGAGGGGGCCCCTGCCTACAATGAGCAGTTCTTC.